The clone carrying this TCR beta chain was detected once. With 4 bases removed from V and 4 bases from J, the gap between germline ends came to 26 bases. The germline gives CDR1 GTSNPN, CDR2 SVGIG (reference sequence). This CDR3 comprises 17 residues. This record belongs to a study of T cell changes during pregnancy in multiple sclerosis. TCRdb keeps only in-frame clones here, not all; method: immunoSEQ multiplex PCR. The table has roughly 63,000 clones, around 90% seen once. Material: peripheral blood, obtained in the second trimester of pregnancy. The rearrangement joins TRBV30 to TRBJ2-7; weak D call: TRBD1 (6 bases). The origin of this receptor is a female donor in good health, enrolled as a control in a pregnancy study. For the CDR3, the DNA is TGTGCCTGGAAAAATGGACCGGGACAAAACTACTCATACGAGCAGTACTTC. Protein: CAWKNGPGQNYSYEQYF.